What follows describes a single T cell receptor (beta chain). Which antigen it targets is not known. Base qualities are missing; no much larger clone stands one base away. Patients with autoimmune disease history or receiving systemic immunosuppression were excluded from the trial. Peripheral blood for TCR sequencing was collected from all dose cohorts at baseline, on cycle 4 day 1, and on cycle 7 day 1. The samples were taken from a phase I, first-in-human, multicenter, open-label dose-escalation trial of ivuxolimab. Adults with locally advanced or metastatic head and neck squamous cell, hepatocellular, melanoma or renal cell carcinoma were enrolled in the trial. Before TCR sequencing, CD4+ T cells and CD8+ T cells were sorted from peripheral blood as separate populations. The trim is 8 bases for V and 6 bases for J, with a gap of 16 bases between the germline ends. The germline V gene (reference sequence) provides CDR1 LNHNV and CDR2 YYDKDF. Including the terminal cysteine and phenylalanine, the CDR3 comprises 13 residues. Left in the record is the CDR3 DNA by itself, 39 bases read in frame from the first base.

The sample originates from a study of OX40 agonist ivuxolimab in advanced cancers. Regarding the research as a whole: Ivuxolimab, which targeted the costimulatory receptor OX40 (CD134), was an agonistic, fully human IgG2 monoclonal antibody. Intravenous ivuxolimab was administered to patients every 2 weeks at six dose levels: 0.01, 0.1, 0.3, 1.5, 3 and 10 mg/kg. Of the roughly 53 patients in dose escalation, around 19 had hepatocellular carcinoma, roughly 15 had melanoma, 9 had renal cell carcinoma and 9 had head and neck cancer. In the dose-escalation cohort, 82.7% of patients were male, and the mean age was approximately 55 years, with a range of roughly 23 to 85. Patients were allowed to have had prior anti-PD-1, anti-PD-L1 or anti-CTLA-4 therapy, and approximately 37% of the dose-escalation patients had been treated with checkpoint inhibitors. Partial responses were achieved by three dose-escalation patients, of whom one had hepatocellular carcinoma and two had cutaneous melanoma. Peripheral TCRbeta sequencing aimed to test whether ivuxolimab altered TCR sequence diversity and caused clonal T-cell expansion. The paper reports the monotherapy dose-escalation portion (N of about 54 patients) of the phase I ivuxolimab trial. Findings and caveats that apply to the study as a whole: The antigen specificity of the clonally expanded peripheral T cells was not determined. Clonal expansion of both CD4+ and CD8+ blood T cells was observed from baseline to week 6 at doses 0.1 to 3.0 mg/kg. After ivuxolimab, expanded clones were on average more numerous among CD8+ T cells than among CD4+ T cells. Low levels of normalized T-cell clonal expansion were also seen in some nonresponding patients. In the 0.1-3.0 mg/kg groups, partial responders had among the lowest normalized peripheral clonal expansion, particularly in CD8+ T cells.

Genomic DNA was isolated from the sorted cells so that the TCRbeta CDR3 region could be sequenced. The immunoSEQ Assay was used for sequencing of TCRbeta CDR3 regions. TCRdb provides this immuneACCESS table in a form limited to in-frame rearrangements. Some clones are lacking; in checked studies, under half of them reflect an unresolved V gene, and why the rest are absent is not known. The sample data list approximately 82,000 clones, and roughly 92% of these were observed just once. About 0.63% of the sample is taken by the ten largest. The TCR originated in an adult with an advanced solid tumor such as melanoma, head and neck, liver or kidney cancer. The rearrangement combines TRBV15 with TRBJ1-1; no D gene is confidently identified. Sequencing used CD4+ or CD8+ T cells sorted from blood, obtained in a trial of the OX40 agonist ivuxolimab. The sequenced DNA is TGTGCCACCGAAGCCCGGCTAGGTTCTGAAGCTTTCTTT. Translated, this gives CATEARLGSEAFF.